Listed here are 15 T cell receptor beta chains from one sample, sequenced in a study of blood T cell repertoires in COVID-19. Profiling relied on immunoSEQ multiplex PCR, and the TCRdb table lists in-frame clones only, not all of them. The sample lists roughly 130,000 clones; 84% were seen once. Sequencing was performed on peripheral blood. Receptor source: a man aged 25-45 years with COVID-19, enrolled during active disease.

Here the CDR3 DNA reads TGTGCCAGCAGCTTGGGCCCCGGGGTTAGCTCTGGGGCCAACGTCCTGACTTTC. This encodes CASSLGPGVSSGANVLTF. V is TRBV5-5 and J is TRBJ2-6, with D possibly TRBD2 on 5 matching bases. This CDR3 spans 18 amino acids. Germline V gene lookup returns CDR1 SGHKS and CDR2 YYEKEE (reference sequence). V lost 0 bases and J lost 0, with 13 bases in between.

This clone has only one observation. The chain has TRBV11-2 and TRBJ2-3; TRBD2 might be the D (5 bases). The germline CDR1 and CDR2 sequences are SGHAT and FQNNGV. The CDR3 is 16 amino acids. V was cut by 5 bases and J by 2 bases, with 17 bases left in between. The CDR3 sequence: CASSPRGLGYTDTQYF. The CDR3 nucleotides read TGTGCCAGCAGCCCAAGAGGACTCGGATACACAGATACGCAGTATTTT.

The DNA of the CDR3 is TGTGCCAGCAGTTTTAGATCCCGGGAGTACTTC. Amino acids: CASSFRSREYF. The chain links TRBV28 to TRBJ2-7; D not certain. From germline, CDR1 is MDHEN and CDR2 SYDVKM. The CDR3 runs 11 residues. Between the trimmed V and J ends, which lost 3 bases and 11 bases, there was a span of 11 bases.

This rearrangement joins TRBV29-1 to TRBJ1-2; a possible D gene is TRBD1 (5 bases). The V end was cut by 6 bases, the J end by 7 bases, with 12 bases between. The CDR3 totals 11 residues. Germline V gene data show CDR1 as SQVTM and CDR2 as ANQGSEA. CDR3 sequence (DNA): TGCAGCGTATCAGGGAATCGTGGCTACACCTTC. Translating it yields CSVSGNRGYTF.

This chain connects TRBV19 to TRBJ2-2, with 11 bases fitting TRBD2. This CDR3 is 16 amino acids long. Trimming cost V 7 bases and J 5 bases; bases outside gene matches: 9. In germline, CDR1 is LNHDA, CDR2 SQIVND (reference sequence). This CDR3 reads CASKDPGTSGTGELFF. The DNA for the CDR3 is TGTGCCAGTAAAGACCCCGGGACTAGCGGAACCGGGGAGCTGTTTTTT.

V usage is TRBV6-5 and J usage is TRBJ1-2; 7 positions agree with TRBD1. This CDR3 is 14 amino acids long. Germline trimming cut 2 bases from V and 2 bases from J; bases unmatched to any gene: 2. Germline V gene lookup returns CDR1 MNHEY and CDR2 SVGAGI. CDR3 nucleotide sequence: TGTGCCAGCAGTTACGGGACAGTAAACTATGGCTACACCTTC. Translating it yields CASSYGTVNYGYTF.

V usage is TRBV7-9 and J usage is TRBJ1-2, with 7 positions matching TRBD1. Trimming removed 0 bases from V and 4 bases from J; junction bases left unmatched: 8. This CDR3 has 16 residues. CDR1 SEHNR and CDR2 FQNEAQ come from the germline V gene (reference sequence). Here the CDR3 reads CASSLAAAGGFYGYTF. DNA of the CDR3: TGTGCCAGCAGCTTAGCCGCCGCAGGGGGATTCTATGGCTACACCTTC.

The chain uses TRBV29-1 and TRBJ2-2; 11 positions agree with TRBD1. CDR1 is SQVTM, CDR2 ANQGSEA, per germline. CDR3 length equals 13 residues. The V and J ends lost 7 bases and 6 bases, in that order; junction bases with no gene match: 4. The chain's CDR3 is CSAPGQGAGELFF. For the CDR3, the DNA is TGCAGCGCTCCGGGACAGGGGGCCGGGGAGCTGTTTTTT.

The chain recombines TRBV11-1 with TRBJ2-5; weak D call: TRBD2 (6 bases). The CDR3 runs to 13 residues. V dropped 3 bases and J dropped 2 bases, with 7 bases sitting between them. Germline lookup yields CDR1 SGHAT and CDR2 FQDESV (reference sequence). The CDR3 reads CASSFGLQETQYF. CDR3 DNA sequence: TGTGCCAGCAGCTTCGGACTACAAGAGACCCAGTACTTC.

In regard to this clone: The sample contains more than one DNA sequence encoding this CDR3. J is TRBJ2-7 and V is TRBV19; 9 bases match TRBD1. CDR1 LNHDA and CDR2 SQIVND come from the germline V gene (reference sequence). The V gene end was trimmed by 5 bases and the J gene end by 2 bases; junction bases not matched to a gene: 4. The CDR3 runs to 14 residues. CDR3 nucleotide sequence: TGTGCCAGTAGTCCGGGACAGGGCCCCTACGAGCAGTACTTC. It is translated as CASSPGQGPYEQYF.

This clone was recorded a few times. This chain uses TRBV19 with TRBJ1-2; 9 nucleotides match TRBD1. Germline trimming cut 7 bases from V and 5 bases from J; bases unmatched to any gene: 5. CDR1 is LNHDA, CDR2 SQIVND, per germline (reference sequence). This CDR3 has 13 residues. CDR3 residues: CASTPGTGYGYTF. The CDR3 DNA sequence: TGTGCCAGTACCCCGGGGACAGGGTATGGCTACACCTTC. The full variable domain, its missing parts supplied by reference TRBV19 and TRBJ1-2, is DGGITQSPKYLFRKEGQNVTLSCEQNLNHDAMYWYRQDPGQGLRLIYYSQIVNDFQKGDIAEGYSVSREKKESFPLTVTSAQKNPTAFYLCASTPGTGYGYTFGSGTRLTVV.

This clone was seen a few times. The V gene is TRBV28, the J gene TRBJ2-7; 7 nucleotides match TRBD1. Germline V lookup: CDR1 MDHEN, CDR2 SYDVKM. This CDR3 has 14 amino acids. Losses at the gene ends were 2 bases for V and 2 bases for J; bases not matched to a gene: 3. This CDR3 reads CASSLLQGTYEQYF. CDR3 DNA: TGTGCCAGCAGTTTACTACAGGGGACCTACGAGCAGTACTTC. The whole variable domain, filled in from reference TRBV28 and TRBJ2-7, reads DVKVTQSSRYLVKRTGEKVFLECVQDMDHENMFWYRQDPGLGLRLIYFSYDVKMKEKGDIPEGYSVSREKKERFSLILESASTNQTSMYLCASSLLQGTYEQYFGPGTRLTVT.

The chain carries TRBV28 and TRBJ2-7, with TRBD1 as a possible D gene (6 bases). The CDR3 loop spans 14 amino acids. From germline, CDR1 is MDHEN and CDR2 SYDVKM. V shed 3 bases and J shed 4 bases, with 13 bases lying between them. The CDR3 reads CASSFPDRIYEQYF. The CDR3 coding sequence is TGTGCCAGCAGTTTTCCCGACAGGATTTACGAGCAGTACTTC.

The J gene is TRBJ2-7, the V gene TRBV11-2, with 7 nucleotides matching TRBD1. Trimming took 5 bases from V and 2 from J; bases not matched to a gene: 9. The CDR3 loop spans 15 amino acids. Germline lookup yields CDR1 SGHAT and CDR2 FQNNGV. The CDR3 DNA reads as TGTGCCAGCAGCCTAAAGAGGACAGGCGCCTACGAGCAGTACTTC. It yields the protein CASSLKRTGAYEQYF. The variable domain in full, with the rest retrieved from reference TRBV11-2 and TRBJ2-7, is EAGVAQSPRYKIIEKRQSVAFWCNPISGHATLYWYQQILGQGPKLLIQFQNNGVVDDSQLPKDRFSAERLKGVDSTLKIQPAKLEDSAVYLCASSLKRTGAYEQYFGPGTRLTVT.

The gene calls are TRBV4-2 and TRBJ1-4; TRBD1 matches 9 bases. The CDR3 runs to 14 residues. The germline V gene encodes CDR1 LGHNA and CDR2 YNFKEQ. V trimming: 4 bases; J trimming: 7 bases; junction bases outside the gene matches: 4. DNA of the CDR3: TGTGCCAGCAGCCCAACAGGGGGCGGTGAAAAACTGTTTTTT. Its protein product is CASSPTGGGEKLFF.